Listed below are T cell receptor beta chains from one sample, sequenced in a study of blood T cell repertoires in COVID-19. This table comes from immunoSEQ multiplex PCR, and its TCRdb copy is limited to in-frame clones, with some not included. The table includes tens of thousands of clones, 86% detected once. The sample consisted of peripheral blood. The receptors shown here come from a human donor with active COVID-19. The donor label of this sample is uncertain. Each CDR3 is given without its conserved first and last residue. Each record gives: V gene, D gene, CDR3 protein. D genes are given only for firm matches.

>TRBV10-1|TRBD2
ASSELPSGEETQY
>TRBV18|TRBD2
ASSPPAGGKTGELF
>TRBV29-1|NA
SGRHLNEQF
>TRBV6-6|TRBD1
ASSQTGPGYT
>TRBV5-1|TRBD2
ASSLGPLTSGATYEQY
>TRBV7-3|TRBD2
ASSQGAGGRNEQF
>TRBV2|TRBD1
ASSEGYVGQGRGNYGYT
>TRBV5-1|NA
ASSVGTPTDTQY
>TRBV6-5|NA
ASSWSDSRSGELF
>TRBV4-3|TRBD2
ASSQDALAGGLGQF
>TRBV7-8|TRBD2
ASSLARGLAGGASYEQY
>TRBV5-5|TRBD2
ASSLASGLASPSTDTQY
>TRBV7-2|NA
ASSFSPPSHTQY
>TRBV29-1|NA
SVEDTAYNEQF
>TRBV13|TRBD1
ASSLEETGAQY
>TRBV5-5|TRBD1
ASSFTGGNYEQY
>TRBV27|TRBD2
ASMSGGWVTDTQY
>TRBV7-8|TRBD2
ASSRTSGGQTSYEQY
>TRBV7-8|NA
ASTSGAASYEQY
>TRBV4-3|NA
ASSQDLPGITNEKLF
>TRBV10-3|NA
AISESSSGLYQETQY
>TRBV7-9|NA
ASSLNNNNNSPLH
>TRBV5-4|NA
ASSLVGGQETQY
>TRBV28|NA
ASSSVTGSGNTIY
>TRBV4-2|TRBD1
ASSQDRGRRGDTQY
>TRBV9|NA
ASSVDSHSGNTIY
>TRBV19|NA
ASSILQGPFSGNTIY
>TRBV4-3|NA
ASSPFMGAEETQY
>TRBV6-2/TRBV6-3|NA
ASSLDTEAF
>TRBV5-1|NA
ASRSSGENTEAF
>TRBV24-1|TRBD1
ATSENTGEQQY
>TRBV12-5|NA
ASGLSREAF
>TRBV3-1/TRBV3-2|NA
ASSQVQENTEAF
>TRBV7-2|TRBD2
ASSLDPGLAVNEQF
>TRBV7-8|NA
ASSSGTFQETQY
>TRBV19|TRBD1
ASSSPPGTGGRDGYT
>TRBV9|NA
ASSVSGGGELF
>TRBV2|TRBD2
ASSGSGRAVRSYNEQF
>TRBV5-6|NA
ASSLAREQY
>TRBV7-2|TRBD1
ASSLAGGSNYGYT
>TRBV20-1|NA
SASGQKAF
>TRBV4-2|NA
ASSQDSGNQPQH
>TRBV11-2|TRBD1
ASSPTGGGHEKLF
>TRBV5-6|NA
ASSSGHNLKETQY
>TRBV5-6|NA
ATALFGSQETQY
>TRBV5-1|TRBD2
ASSVTSGSPGELF